The present entry profiles one TCR beta chain with its context. Deletions cut 8 bases from V and 1 base from J, with 17 bases between. Germline CDR1 LNHDA, CDR2 SQIVND (reference sequence). CDR3 length: 15 residues. The protocol was immunoSEQ multiplex PCR, while the TCRdb copy is restricted to in-frame clones and leaves out a portion. The sample has around 990,000 clones, approximately 75% seen once. The data originate from a study of shared clonotypes between healthy human individuals. About the study: Each donor's CD8 memory used one plate, CD8 naive two, each CD4 subset three.

The TCR sequence derives from a man aged 18 to 35 in good health. Some clones in this sample may be carry-over from other donors' samples. The rearrangement links TRBV19 to TRBJ1-1; D perhaps matches TRBD1 (6 bases). The source material was memory CD4+ T cells from PBMCs. Subset noted: CD45RA-negative fraction. The CDR3 nucleotides are TGTGCCAGTCGGCCACTAGGGGGGGGGAACACTGAAGCTTTCTTT. Protein product: CASRPLGGGNTEAFF.